Below are 14 T cell receptor beta chains sequenced from a single sample in a study of blood T cell repertoires in COVID-19. Using immunoSEQ multiplex PCR, the repertoire was profiled, and TCRdb retains in-frame clones only, with some absent. The sample lists under 300,000 clones; nearly 90% were seen once. The sequenced sample consisted of PBMCs or T cells enriched from blood (not recorded which). The receptors derive from a woman aged 55-70 years who had recovered from COVID-19.

This sequence joins TRBV19 and TRBJ2-2, with D possibly TRBD1 on 6 matching bases. Germline CDR1 reads LNHDA; CDR2 reads SQIVND (reference sequence). The CDR3 is 13 residues long. The DNA of the CDR3 is TGTGCAGTAACCCACAGGGTAACCGGGGAGCTGTTTTTT. It is translated as CAVTHRVTGELFF.

The gene calls are TRBV10-1 and TRBJ1-6; 10 bases fit TRBD1. Per germline, CDR1 WNHNN and CDR2 SYGVQD (reference sequence). The length of the CDR3 is 15 residues. V lost 0 bases, J lost 10 bases, and 3 bases stayed unmatched. This CDR3 reads CASSESTGGLSPLHF. The CDR3 bases are TGCGCCAGCAGTGAGTCGACAGGGGGCTTGTCACCCCTCCACTTT.

This chain joins TRBV18 and TRBJ2-7; 8 bases align to TRBD2. With V trimmed by 3 bases and J by 0 bases, 4 bases remained unmatched. The CDR3 has 15 amino acids. In germline, CDR1 is KGHSH, CDR2 LQKENI. CDR3 sequence reads: CASSPSGVVSYEQYF. CDR3 nucleotide sequence: TGTGCCAGCTCACCTAGCGGGGTAGTCTCCTACGAGCAGTACTTC.

V usage is TRBV15 and J usage is TRBJ1-2; D gene uncertain. This CDR3 comprises 14 residues. Germline-derived CDR1 and CDR2 are LNHNV and YYDKDF (reference sequence). V was pared by 5 bases and J by 5 bases, with 15 bases between. CDR3 coding DNA: TGTGCCACCAGCGACCCTTCGGAGCCTTATGGCTACACCTTC. Its protein product is CATSDPSEPYGYTF.

This chain joins TRBV5-1 and TRBJ1-2; D remains ambiguous. Trimming took off 2 bases at V and 0 bases at J, with 8 bases between the two ends. Germline V gene lookup returns CDR1 SGHRS and CDR2 YFSETQ. CDR3 length equals 14 residues. CDR3 protein: CASSFADTNYGYTF. The CDR3 nucleotides are TGCGCCAGCAGCTTTGCGGATACTAACTATGGCTACACCTTC.

V gene TRBV28 combines with J gene TRBJ1-2; the match to TRBD1 covers 11 bases. The germline CDR1 and CDR2 sequences are MDHEN and SYDVKM. Germline trimming cut 2 bases from V and 7 bases from J; bases unmatched to any gene: 6. The CDR3 covers 15 residues. The CDR3 nucleotides read TGTGCCAGCAGTTTAAGGACAGGGGGCTTCTTTGGCTACACCTTC. Its translation: CASSLRTGGFFGYTF.

The chain is built from TRBV30 and TRBJ2-7; weak D call: TRBD2 (6 bases). The V end lost 0 bases, the J end lost 9 bases, and 18 bases lay between the germline ends. The CDR3 has 14 amino acids. The germline gives CDR1 GTSNPN, CDR2 SVGIG (reference sequence). The CDR3 protein is CAWSVAGLELGQYF. Written as DNA, the CDR3 is TGTGCCTGGAGTGTCGCGGGACTCGAGCTCGGGCAGTACTTC. Full variable domain (outside the CDR3, taken from reference TRBV30 and TRBJ2-7): SQTIHQWPATLVQPVGSPLSLECTVEGTSNPNLYWYRQAAGRGLQLLFYSVGIGQISSEVPQNLSASRPQDRQFILSSKKLLLSDSGFYLCAWSVAGLELGQYFGPGTRLTVT.

The rearrangement uses TRBV6-5 and TRBJ1-1; possible D gene TRBD1, 6 bases. The V and J ends lost 4 bases and 7 bases respectively, with 13 bases between them. Germline values: CDR1 MNHEY, CDR2 SVGAGI. The CDR3 sequence is 13 residues long. The CDR3 DNA reads TGTGCCAGCAGTTCGGACAGTATCATTGAAGCTTTCTTT. It is translated as CASSSDSIIEAFF.

This sequence joins TRBV5-4 and TRBJ2-3, with TRBD2 matching over 7 bases. The germline V gene has CDR1 SGHNT and CDR2 YYREEE (reference sequence). J gave up 0 bases and V 4 bases, and 5 bases lay outside the gene matches. The CDR3 contains 15 residues. The CDR3 region is CASSVSGASTDTQYF. The DNA of the CDR3 is TGTGCCAGCAGCGTGAGCGGGGCTAGCACAGATACGCAGTATTTT.

The chain has TRBV3-1 (or the pseudogene TRBV3-2) and TRBJ1-1, with a weak D call TRBD1 (5 bases). The length of the CDR3 is 14 residues. Germline CDR1 LGHDT, CDR2 YNNKEL (reference sequence). Trimming cost V 8 bases and J 4 bases, with 17 bases left between them. The CDR3: CASYQEGMSTEAFF. The CDR3 DNA reads as TGTGCCAGCTACCAGGAGGGGATGAGCACTGAAGCTTTCTTT.

This sequence joins TRBV28 and TRBJ2-7, with 7 bases matching TRBD1. The CDR3 loop spans 14 amino acids. Trimming took 7 bases from V and 2 from J; bases not matched to a gene: 8. Germline-derived CDR1 and CDR2 are MDHEN and SYDVKM. The chain's CDR3 is CASTDPGQPYEQYF. The CDR3 coding sequence is TGTGCCAGCACCGACCCGGGACAGCCCTACGAGCAGTACTTC.

This clone was counted ten times or more. The genes are TRBV28 and TRBJ2-5; D remains ambiguous. V lost 6 bases and J lost 3, with 11 bases in between. The CDR3 consists of 13 residues. The V gene's germline CDR1 is MDHEN and CDR2 SYDVKM. The CDR3 here is CASSPTNKETQYF. The CDR3 DNA sequence: TGTGCCAGCAGCCCAACTAACAAAGAGACCCAGTACTTC. The whole variable domain, remainder taken from reference TRBV28 and TRBJ2-5, is DVKVTQSSRYLVKRTGEKVFLECVQDMDHENMFWYRQDPGLGLRLIYFSYDVKMKEKGDIPEGYSVSREKKERFSLILESASTNQTSMYLCASSPTNKETQYFGPGTRLLVL.

The V call is TRBV3-1 (or the pseudogene TRBV3-2), the J call TRBJ1-3; D is ambiguous. Germline CDR1 reads LGHDT; CDR2 reads YNNKEL (reference sequence). V shed 0 bases and J shed 3 bases, with 9 bases lying between them. CDR3 length equals 15 residues. As DNA, the CDR3 is TGTGCCAGCAGCCAAGATACCGGGTATGGAAACACCATATATTTT. Amino acids: CASSQDTGYGNTIYF.

The chain links TRBV7-8 to TRBJ2-5; 14 nucleotides align to TRBD2. Germline assignment: CDR1 SGHVS and CDR2 FQNEAQ. The CDR3 totals 16 residues. V lost 5 bases, J lost 3 bases, and 5 bases stayed unmatched. CDR3 loop: CASSTRLAGGEETQYF. The CDR3 bases are TGTGCCAGCAGCACACGACTAGCGGGGGGGGAAGAGACCCAGTACTTC.